These T cell receptor beta chains were read from a single sample in a study of tumor-infiltrating lymphocytes in primary liver carcinoma. MiXCR, run by TCRdb on the multiplex PCR reads, gives a single entry per CDR3 protein. The data contain 300,000 to 350,000 distinct CDR3 sequences, around three fifths of them singletons. The specimen sequenced was peripheral blood. The source is a man aged 35 to 55 with primary liver carcinoma and hepatitis B virus infection. The CDR3 runs from the conserved cysteine through the conserved F or W. A D gene is named only where the DNA matches it firmly. Rows give clone size only sometimes, using once, few, many, or a class for an expanded clone.

j_call: TRBJ2-3; d_call: TRBD2; cdr3_length: 13; clone_size: many; v_call: TRBV29-1; cdr3_aa: CSVKAGAGDTQYF
j_call: TRBJ2-2; d_call: NA; cdr3_length: 15; clone_size: NA; v_call: TRBV25-1; cdr3_aa: CASSEPGLDTEELFF
j_call: TRBJ2-5; d_call: TRBD1; cdr3_length: 12; clone_size: few; v_call: TRBV5-1; cdr3_aa: CASSGQGETQYF
j_call: TRBJ2-7; d_call: NA; cdr3_length: 16; clone_size: NA; v_call: TRBV11-2; cdr3_aa: CASSLVRTAYSYELYF
j_call: TRBJ2-1; d_call: NA; cdr3_length: 15; clone_size: NA; v_call: TRBV5-4; cdr3_aa: CASSVVAILDNEQFF
j_call: TRBJ2-1; d_call: TRBD1; cdr3_length: 17; clone_size: NA; v_call: TRBV6-6; cdr3_aa: CASSYSDRDSAYSEQFF
j_call: TRBJ2-1; d_call: NA; cdr3_length: 15; clone_size: many; v_call: TRBV6-5; cdr3_aa: CASSYLGTPTNEQFF
j_call: TRBJ2-1; d_call: TRBD2; cdr3_length: 13; clone_size: NA; v_call: TRBV11-2; cdr3_aa: CASSSGTRNEHLF
j_call: TRBJ1-1; d_call: TRBD1; cdr3_length: 15; clone_size: many; v_call: TRBV6-2/TRBV6-3; cdr3_aa: CASSYGQGWETEAFF
j_call: TRBJ2-7; d_call: NA; cdr3_length: 14; clone_size: few; v_call: TRBV6-5; cdr3_aa: CASSYSRGPYEQYF
j_call: TRBJ1-2; d_call: TRBD1; cdr3_length: 17; clone_size: NA; v_call: TRBV11-2; cdr3_aa: CANSPFTEGQGKIGYTF
j_call: TRBJ1-5; d_call: NA; cdr3_length: 15; clone_size: many; v_call: TRBV6-5; cdr3_aa: CASSYGADSNQPQHF
j_call: TRBJ2-1; d_call: TRBD2; cdr3_length: 18; clone_size: NA; v_call: TRBV11-1; cdr3_aa: CASSLYRTAGGSYNEQFF
j_call: TRBJ1-6; d_call: NA; cdr3_length: 16; clone_size: once; v_call: TRBV6-5; cdr3_aa: CASSYNRESYNSPLHF
j_call: TRBJ2-1; d_call: NA; cdr3_length: 12; clone_size: many; v_call: TRBV29-1; cdr3_aa: CSVVLWRNEQFF
j_call: TRBJ2-7; d_call: NA; cdr3_length: 13; clone_size: once; v_call: TRBV7-9; cdr3_aa: CVSSPRATYEQYF
j_call: TRBJ2-1; d_call: NA; cdr3_length: 11; clone_size: NA; v_call: TRBV30; cdr3_aa: CAWSRNNEKFF
j_call: TRBJ2-3; d_call: NA; cdr3_length: 15; clone_size: NA; v_call: TRBV7-9; cdr3_aa: CASSLAEIMTDAQYF
j_call: TRBJ2-3; d_call: NA; cdr3_length: 13; clone_size: NA; v_call: TRBV11-2; cdr3_aa: CANSSPRVPMQYF
j_call: TRBJ2-6; d_call: TRBD1; cdr3_length: 17; clone_size: NA; v_call: TRBV5-5; cdr3_aa: CAGSLWTGPAGAKVLTF
j_call: TRBJ1-2; d_call: TRBD1; cdr3_length: 13; clone_size: NA; v_call: TRBV19; cdr3_aa: CASTPDRDYGYTF
j_call: TRBJ1-5; d_call: NA; cdr3_length: 12; clone_size: many; v_call: TRBV29-1; cdr3_aa: CSVVEPGQPQHF
j_call: TRBJ2-1; d_call: NA; cdr3_length: 15; clone_size: NA; v_call: TRBV5-1; cdr3_aa: CASSLAPGSHNEQFF
j_call: TRBJ2-1; d_call: NA; cdr3_length: 12; clone_size: NA; v_call: TRBV11-2; cdr3_aa: CANSQGADEQFF
j_call: TRBJ2-5; d_call: TRBD1; cdr3_length: 15; clone_size: few; v_call: TRBV6-5; cdr3_aa: CASSYGTGVVETQYF
j_call: TRBJ1-5; d_call: TRBD1; cdr3_length: 17; clone_size: NA; v_call: TRBV28; cdr3_aa: CVSSLWGQGLSNQPQHF
j_call: TRBJ2-2; d_call: NA; cdr3_length: 15; clone_size: few; v_call: TRBV5-4; cdr3_aa: CASSLAGLETGELFF
j_call: TRBJ1-1; d_call: NA; cdr3_length: 17; clone_size: NA; v_call: TRBV11-2; cdr3_aa: CANSSDGLGASNTEAFF
j_call: TRBJ1-2; d_call: TRBD1; cdr3_length: 13; clone_size: NA; v_call: TRBV11-1; cdr3_aa: CASNHGQDYDYTF
j_call: TRBJ2-5; d_call: NA; cdr3_length: 14; clone_size: NA; v_call: TRBV11-2; cdr3_aa: CASNLSGGQETKYF
j_call: TRBJ2-1; d_call: TRBD1; cdr3_length: 14; clone_size: NA; v_call: TRBV28; cdr3_aa: CASSRQGLFNEQFF
j_call: TRBJ1-2; d_call: NA; cdr3_length: 13; clone_size: many; v_call: TRBV6-6; cdr3_aa: CASSYSRQEGYTF
j_call: TRBJ1-1; d_call: NA; cdr3_length: 13; clone_size: NA; v_call: TRBV5-6; cdr3_aa: CASSLYRGSEAFF
j_call: TRBJ2-7; d_call: TRBD1; cdr3_length: 13; clone_size: many; v_call: TRBV11-1; cdr3_aa: CASSGTGTYEQYF
j_call: TRBJ2-7; d_call: TRBD2; cdr3_length: 16; clone_size: NA; v_call: TRBV6-2/TRBV6-3; cdr3_aa: CASSYSTSARSYEQYF
j_call: TRBJ2-7; d_call: NA; cdr3_length: 15; clone_size: NA; v_call: TRBV7-9; cdr3_aa: CASSPVGGSSYEQYF
j_call: TRBJ2-3; d_call: TRBD2; cdr3_length: 16; clone_size: NA; v_call: TRBV6-5; cdr3_aa: CASSYMVSGSSDTQYF
j_call: TRBJ2-1; d_call: NA; cdr3_length: 14; clone_size: NA; v_call: TRBV11-1; cdr3_aa: CASRAGASRNEQFF
j_call: TRBJ2-1; d_call: TRBD2; cdr3_length: 15; clone_size: NA; v_call: TRBV11-2; cdr3_aa: CASSGDWTRNNEQFF
j_call: TRBJ1-2; d_call: NA; cdr3_length: 14; clone_size: NA; v_call: TRBV5-5; cdr3_aa: CASSLVLGDYGYTF
j_call: TRBJ2-1; d_call: TRBD2; cdr3_length: 15; clone_size: NA; v_call: TRBV12-3/TRBV12-4; cdr3_aa: CASSLAGGPYNEHFF
j_call: TRBJ2-1; d_call: NA; cdr3_length: 19; clone_size: NA; v_call: TRBV5-5; cdr3_aa: CACSWTGRLAVSSYNEQFF
j_call: TRBJ2-5; d_call: NA; cdr3_length: 18; clone_size: few; v_call: TRBV7-8; cdr3_aa: CASSKSIVPGINSETQYF
j_call: TRBJ2-6; d_call: TRBD1; cdr3_length: 17; clone_size: many; v_call: TRBV12-5; cdr3_aa: CASGLGQGNSGANVLTF
j_call: TRBJ2-7; d_call: NA; cdr3_length: 13; clone_size: NA; v_call: TRBV6-6; cdr3_aa: CASCYNLAYEQYF
j_call: TRBJ2-7; d_call: TRBD1; cdr3_length: 16; clone_size: many; v_call: TRBV11-2; cdr3_aa: CASSLTDRGTSYEQYF
j_call: TRBJ2-7; d_call: NA; cdr3_length: 14; clone_size: NA; v_call: TRBV6-2/TRBV6-3; cdr3_aa: CASSYNRVSYEQYF
j_call: TRBJ2-5; d_call: NA; cdr3_length: 15; clone_size: few; v_call: TRBV5-4; cdr3_aa: CASSLGGAVGETQYF
j_call: TRBJ2-7; d_call: NA; cdr3_length: 12; clone_size: NA; v_call: TRBV5-1; cdr3_aa: CASSLGQHEQYF
j_call: TRBJ1-1; d_call: NA; cdr3_length: 12; clone_size: many; v_call: TRBV14; cdr3_aa: CASSQVLGAAFF
j_call: TRBJ1-4; d_call: NA; cdr3_length: 16; clone_size: NA; v_call: TRBV5-5; cdr3_aa: CASTSLVTGKMEKLVF
j_call: TRBJ1-1; d_call: NA; cdr3_length: 13; clone_size: NA; v_call: TRBV10-3; cdr3_aa: CASGIEANTEAFF
j_call: TRBJ2-1; d_call: NA; cdr3_length: 16; clone_size: few; v_call: TRBV5-1; cdr3_aa: CASSHPPGQVDNEQFF